Presented here are 7 T cell receptor beta chains from one specimen sequenced in a study. The sorted Tregs were CD4+CD25+CD127-/low cells. TCRdb reprocessed the 5' RACE reads with MiXCR, giving one entry per CDR3 protein. The repertoire consists of about 10,000 distinct CDR3 sequences, with around a quarter occurring once and the leading ten covering roughly 3%. The sequenced material came from Tregs sorted from a lymph node. The receptors here all came from a female donor with breast cancer.

This clonotype showed up many times. The V call is TRBV9, the J call TRBJ1-2; D perhaps matches TRBD1 (6 bases). The CDR3 sequence is 14 residues long. CDR1 is SGDLS, CDR2 YYNGEE, per germline. Trimming took 0 bases from V and 3 from J, leaving 9 bases between them. CDR3 nucleotides: TGTGCCAGCAGCGTAGATCAGGGGCACTATGGCTACACCTTC. Translated, it gives CASSVDQGHYGYTF.

This clonotype is medium-sized within its sample. An end of the junction differs from the germline gene, which may be a read error. The chain couples TRBV5-1 to TRBJ1-1, with 9 nucleotides matching TRBD1. The CDR3 consists of 14 residues. Per the germline V gene, CDR1 is SGHRS and CDR2 is YFSETQ. The CDR3: CASTLGQGNTEAFF. The CDR3 bases are TGCGCCAGCACCTTGGGACAGGGGAACACTGAAGCTTTCTTT.

This clonotype is medium-sized (0.01 to 0.1%) in the sample. The rearrangement uses TRBV6-5 and TRBJ1-2; D gene unclear. This CDR3 has 15 amino acids. The germline CDR1 and CDR2 sequences are MNHEY and SVGAGI. V shed 0 bases and J shed 4 bases, with 12 bases lying between them. As DNA, the CDR3 is TGTGCCAGCAGTTACTCTGGCAGGATGGGCTATGGCTACACCTTC. This translates into CASSYSGRMGYGYTF.

About this clonotype: Given the absence of the conserved phenylalanine or tryptophan at the CDR3 end, a read error is likely. The CDR3 DNA is TGCGCCAGCAGGGCTAGCGGAATTGATACGCAGTATTCT. As protein: CASRASGIDTQYS. The chain is built from TRBV7-9 and TRBJ2-3; the match to TRBD2 covers 7 bases. The CDR3 is 13 amino acids. Germline CDR1 is SEHNR and CDR2 is FQNEAQ (reference sequence).

This clonotype was picked up many times. V is TRBV5-1 and J is TRBJ2-1; 12 bases are shared with TRBD2. Looked up from germline, CDR1 is SGHRS and CDR2 is YFSETQ. This CDR3 contains 15 residues. V trimming: 4 bases; J trimming: 6 bases; junction bases outside the gene matches: 5. DNA for the CDR3: TGCGCCAGCAGCGAAGGGACTAGCGGGCCCAATGAGCAGTTCTTC. Translated: CASSEGTSGPNEQFF.

This clonotype rates as medium-sized. The chain has TRBV5-6 and TRBJ2-7, with D hard to call. Germline V CDR1 and CDR2: SGHDT, YYEEEE. The CDR3 consists of 13 residues. The V and J ends lost 2 bases and 5 bases respectively, with 11 bases between them. The CDR3 region is CASSLARGDEQYF. The CDR3, as DNA: TGTGCCAGCAGCTTAGCTCGAGGCGACGAGCAGTACTTC.

This clonotype was counted a single time. A read error is possible here, since a much larger clone lies one base away. V gene TRBV2 combines with J gene TRBJ1-5; unclear D gene. The CDR3 extends over 17 amino acids. V was trimmed by 4 bases and J by 4 bases, leaving 20 bases between them. CDR1 and CDR2 from the germline V gene are SNHLY and FYNNEI. CDR3 sequence (DNA): TGTGCCAGCAGTGCCATCGAACAGCCCAATTTGAATCAGCCCCAGCATTTT. It is translated as CASSAIEQPNLNQPQHF.